This TCR beta chain was sequenced during a study of T-cell reconstitution after alpha-beta-depleted transplantation in children (dated by TCRdb to 2016 to 2018). Turning to the overall study: Using TCR repertoire profiling, the study quantitatively followed how T-cell immune reconstitution unfolded in children after TCRalphabeta/CD19-depleted allogeneic hematopoietic cell transplantation.

To prepare the library, PCR was applied. Sequencer: Illumina HiSeq 2500. Molecular barcoding was employed in the preparation of TCR libraries, with unique molecular identifiers being used to normalize TCRbeta repertoire quantification. The raw public data were reprocessed by TCRdb itself: fastp quality trimming at Q25, MiXCR clonotype calling, in-frame beta chains only. For every CDR3 protein sequence, its rows merge into one entry that carries the most common genes and DNA. This sample lists roughly 220,000 distinct CDR3 sequences; 9.7% were detected once. The top ten clones comprise about 5% of the sample. This clonotype has a count of ten or more. The antigen it binds to is not known. No clone much larger than this one lies a single base away; base qualities are absent. This sample comprised PBMCs from the stem cell graft donor, obtained from the stem cell graft. The clonotype comes from a human donor who donated a stem cell graft to a child with SCID.

CDR3 reads: CASSPRGAPFFEQYF. The nucleotide sequence reads as follows: TGTGCCAGCAGTCCCAGGGGGGCGCCATTTTTCGAGCAGTACTTC. The rearrangement joined TRBV12-3 or TRBV12-4 to TRBJ2-7; the D region possibly corresponds to TRBD1 (7 bases align). The trim is 5 bases for V and 6 bases for J, with a gap of 20 bases between the germline ends. Including the terminal cysteine and phenylalanine, the CDR3 comprises 15 residues. CDR3 DNA only is kept here, 45 bases in frame from base 1.